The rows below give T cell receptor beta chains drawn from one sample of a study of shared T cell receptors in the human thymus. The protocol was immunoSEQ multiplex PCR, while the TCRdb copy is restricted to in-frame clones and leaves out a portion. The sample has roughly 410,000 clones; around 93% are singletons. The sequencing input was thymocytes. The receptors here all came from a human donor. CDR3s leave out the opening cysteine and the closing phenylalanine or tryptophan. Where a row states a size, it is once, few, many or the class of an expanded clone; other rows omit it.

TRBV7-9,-,ASSCGPDNEKLF
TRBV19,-,ASSPQLSCETQY
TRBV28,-,ASSRRQVNTYEQY
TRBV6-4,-,ASSDPPGDCSSYNEQF
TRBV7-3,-,ASSGRTSGRATGELF
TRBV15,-,ATSRDATGGTEAF
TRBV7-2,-,ASSPSIIGKGEKLF
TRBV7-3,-,ASSSPGTTGELF
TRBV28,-,ASSPPVHEQY
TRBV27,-,ASSFGSFSYEQY
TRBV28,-,ASSHDRESRPQH
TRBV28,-,ASSQTDRGRIRGGNTIY
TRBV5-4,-,ASSLAPSAGSDTQY
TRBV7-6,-,ASSLRTAPGDTEAF
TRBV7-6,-,ASSLGGLLCGGLCGETQY
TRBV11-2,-,ASRPTSGTILSSYNEQF
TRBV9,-,ASSVVGSGMGGNEQF
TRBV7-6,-,ASSPPGAGGFPYEQY
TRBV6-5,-,ATIGLHSYEQY
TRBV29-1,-,SVDWDRLPL
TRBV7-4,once,ASSEDRLPSYEQY
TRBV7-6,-,ASSFQGLAGGLDGELF
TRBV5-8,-,ASSCPTSGTHYEQY
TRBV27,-,ASTRGDSLYEQY
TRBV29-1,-,SVVWGSNQPQH
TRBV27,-,ASRTGAYEQY
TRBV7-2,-,ASSSKSRDTEAF
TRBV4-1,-,ASSSRQSGSNQPQH
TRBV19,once,ASSPTDSRGEQF
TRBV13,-,ASSLGPGPGA
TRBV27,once,ASSSNSYNSPLH
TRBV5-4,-,ASSTSRANTGELF
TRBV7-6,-,ASSKPGQGPTGNTGELF
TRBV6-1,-,ASSRPGQGPYEQY
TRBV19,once,ASKKMAYWDTEAF
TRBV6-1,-,ASTNSGRVDEQY
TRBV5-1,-,ASSLPTGNYGYT
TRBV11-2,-,ASSLDWGPDGNEQF
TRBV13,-,ASSLGGLAGGSLEVEQY
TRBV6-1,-,ASSEATGRPPGPQETEAF
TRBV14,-,ASSQDTDLNTGELF
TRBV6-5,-,ASSYSEMGYGYT
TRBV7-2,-,ASNLFQETQY
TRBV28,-,ASSKQDRGHEQY
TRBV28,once,ASSFLTSGSDSYNEQF
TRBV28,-,ASSTGWDRGYNSPLH
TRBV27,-,ASSFGGFRDSPMNTEAF
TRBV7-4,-,ASSANRGASYNEQF
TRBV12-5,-,ASGLVLKAGEYNEQF
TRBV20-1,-,SATNTGELF
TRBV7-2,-,ASSFRWRQGRNYGYT
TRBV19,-,ASRPGQGERITNEKLF
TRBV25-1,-,ASSAPRGPPYGYT
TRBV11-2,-,ASSLNPARYTEAF
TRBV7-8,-,ASSSRPGEQY
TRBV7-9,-,ASSPPDTSGRMGETQY